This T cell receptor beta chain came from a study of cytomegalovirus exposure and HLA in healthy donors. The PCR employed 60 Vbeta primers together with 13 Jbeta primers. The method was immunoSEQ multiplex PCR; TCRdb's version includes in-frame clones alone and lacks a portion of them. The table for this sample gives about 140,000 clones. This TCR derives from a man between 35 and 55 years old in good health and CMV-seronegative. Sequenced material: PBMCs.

DNA for the CDR3: TGTGCCAGCAGTGAAGGTAGGACTAGAAACAATGAGCAGTTCTTC. It codes for CASSEGRTRNNEQFF. The V and J genes are TRBV6-1 and TRBJ2-1; 7 bases map to TRBD2. Germline-derived CDR1 and CDR2 are MNHNS and SASEGT. The length of the CDR3 is 15 residues. V dropped 1 base and J dropped 5; count of bases not matched to a gene: 5.